The 29 T cell receptor beta chains given below trace back to one sample, sequenced in a study of OX40 agonist ivuxolimab in advanced cancers. The data were produced by immunoSEQ multiplex PCR, yet TCRdb's version contains in-frame clones alone and is incomplete. The sample holds roughly 97,000 clones, 70% to 90% seen once. The sample in question was CD4+ or CD8+ T cells sorted from blood, obtained in a trial of the OX40 agonist ivuxolimab. The source is an adult with an advanced solid tumor such as melanoma, head and neck, liver or kidney cancer.

The J gene is TRBJ1-5, the V gene TRBV6-6, with TRBD1 matching over 10 bases. Germline V gene sequence: CDR1 MNHNY, CDR2 SVGAGI (reference sequence). This CDR3 contains 16 residues. V was pared by 5 bases and J by 2 bases, with 6 bases of the junction left unmatched. The CDR3 DNA sequence: TGTGCCAGCAGTAGCCGGGACAGGGGTGGCAATCAGCCCCAGCATTTT. This encodes CASSSRDRGGNQPQHF.

This CDR3 reads CASSLTWQVGPFF. For the CDR3, the DNA is TGTGCCAGCAGCTTAACTTGGCAGGTGGGTCCTTTCTTT. J is TRBJ1-1 and V is TRBV7-8; D remains ambiguous. Trimming removed 2 bases from V and 12 bases from J, with 16 bases in between. The CDR3 is made up of 13 amino acids. The V gene's germline CDR1 is SGHVS and CDR2 FQNEAQ. The variable domain in full, completed from reference TRBV7-8 and TRBJ1-1, reads GAGVSQSPRYKVAKRGQDVALRCDPISGHVSLFWYQQALGQGPEFLTYFQNEAQLDKSGLPSDRFFAERPEGSVSTLKIQRTQQEDSAVYLCASSLTWQVGPFFGQGTRLTVV.

The sample holds one count of this clone. The CDR3 here is CASSFRETQYF. CDR3 in DNA: TGTGCCAGCAGTTTTCGAGAGACCCAGTACTTC. The chain combines TRBV28 with TRBJ2-5; no clear D. The V gene's germline CDR1 is MDHEN and CDR2 SYDVKM. The CDR3 consists of 11 residues. V was trimmed by 3 bases and J by 4 bases, leaving 3 bases between them.

This clone was counted a single time. The rearrangement joins TRBV10-3 to TRBJ2-1, with D uncertain. The CDR3 extends over 11 amino acids. The V and J ends lost 2 bases and 9 bases respectively, with 5 bases between them. Germline V gene data show CDR1 as ENHRY and CDR2 as SYGVKD. This CDR3 reads CAISERSEQFF. CDR3 coding DNA: TGTGCCATCAGTGAGCGGAGTGAGCAGTTCTTC.

Only a few counts were recorded for this clone. The chain carries TRBV10-3 and TRBJ2-5, with D tentatively TRBD1 or TRBD2 (6 bases each). V dropped 4 bases and J dropped 2 bases, with 14 bases sitting between them. The CDR3 runs 15 residues. Looked up from germline, CDR1 is ENHRY and CDR2 is SYGVKD. CDR3 coding DNA: TGTGCCATCAGTGGGCGAGAGGGGGGTCAAGAGACCCAGTACTTC. Translating it yields CAISGREGGQETQYF.

This rearrangement joins TRBV27 to TRBJ2-3; D not certain. The V and J ends lost 3 bases and 4 bases respectively, with 17 bases between them. Germline CDR1 is MNHEY and CDR2 is SMNVEV (reference sequence). The CDR3 spans 16 residues. This CDR3 is CASSFGVSIRPDTQYF. DNA of the CDR3: TGTGCCAGCAGTTTCGGAGTATCTATTCGCCCAGATACGCAGTATTTT.

The chain links TRBV12-2 to TRBJ2-5; the table's D gene call, TRBD2, was not cross checked with the DNA. TRBV12-2 is recorded as a pseudogene. The CDR3 spans 17 residues. CDR3 coding DNA: TGTGCAAGTCGCTTAGCGCCCCAGCGGCCTCTCCAAGAGACCCAGTACTTC. Translating gives CASRLAPQRPLQETQYF.

The V call is TRBV7-3, the J call TRBJ2-2; 10 nucleotides agree with TRBD2. This CDR3 has 15 amino acids. The germline V gene has CDR1 SGHTA and CDR2 FQGTGA. J gave up 5 bases and V 5 bases, and 5 bases lay outside the gene matches. CDR3: CASSPQRGGTGELFF. CDR3 nucleotides: TGTGCCAGCAGCCCCCAGCGGGGGGGTACCGGGGAGCTGTTTTTT.

The chain carries TRBV5-6 and TRBJ1-5, with a weak D call TRBD1 (6 bases). This CDR3 has 15 amino acids. Germline CDR1 and CDR2: SGHDT and YYEEEE. V was pared by 3 bases and J by 4 bases, with 14 bases between. The CDR3 reads CASSWGPDSNQPQHF. Written as DNA, the CDR3 is TGTGCCAGCAGCTGGGGACCGGACAGTAATCAGCCCCAGCATTTT. The whole variable domain, remainder taken from reference TRBV5-6 and TRBJ1-5, is DAGVTQSPTHLIKTRGQQVTLRCSPKSGHDTVSWYQQALGQGPQFIFQYYEEEERQRGNFPDRFSGHQFPNYSSELNVNALLLGDSALYLCASSWGPDSNQPQHFGDGTRLSIL.

The J gene is TRBJ1-1, the V gene TRBV19; D is unclear. Germline V gene data show CDR1 as LNHDA and CDR2 as SQIVND (reference sequence). Trimming pared 3 bases from V and 3 bases from J, leaving 14 bases between. The CDR3 loop spans 15 amino acids. The CDR3 is CASSMYAGGDTEAFF. The CDR3 nucleotides read TGTGCCAGTAGTATGTACGCGGGAGGAGACACTGAAGCTTTCTTT.

In this sample, this clone turned up a few times. The chain links TRBV7-2 to TRBJ1-1; D gene uncertain. The CDR3 totals 14 residues. Trimming took 6 bases from V and 2 from J, leaving 13 bases between them. Per the germline V gene, CDR1 is SGHTA and CDR2 is FQGNSA. CDR3 DNA sequence: TGTGCCAGCAGTGAGGGCAGGACCAACACTGAAGCTTTCTTT. It translates to CASSEGRTNTEAFF.

This sequence joins TRBV28 and TRBJ1-6; the D gene is possibly TRBD1 (6 bases). V gave up 3 bases and J gave up 6 bases, with 9 bases separating them. The CDR3 sequence is 14 residues long. In germline, CDR1 is MDHEN, CDR2 SYDVKM. The CDR3 is CASSFGTFNSPLHF. The DNA for the CDR3 is TGTGCCAGCAGTTTTGGGACATTTAATTCACCCCTCCACTTT.

The V and J genes are TRBV5-1 and TRBJ2-3, with TRBD1 matching over 9 bases. V lost 6 bases, J lost 3 bases, and 5 bases stayed unmatched. Germline V gene lookup returns CDR1 SGHRS and CDR2 YFSETQ. CDR3 length: 14 amino acids. In nucleotides, the CDR3 is TGCGCCAGCAATACAGGGGGCCCGACAGATACGCAGTATTTT. Translation gives CASNTGGPTDTQYF. The full variable domain, in which reference TRBV5-1 and TRBJ2-3 provide the parts outside the CDR3, is KAGVTQTPRYLIKTRGQQVTLSCSPISGHRSVSWYQQTPGQGLQFLFEYFSETQRNKGNFPGRFSGRQFSNSRSEMNVSTLELGDSALYLCASNTGGPTDTQYFGPGTRLTVL.

The gene calls are TRBV7-2 and TRBJ2-3; TRBD1 agrees at 11 bases. The length of the CDR3 is 15 residues. J lost 8 bases, V lost 3 bases, and 7 bases had no gene match. Germline V lookup: CDR1 SGHTA, CDR2 FQGNSA. The CDR3 region has the DNA TGTGCCAGCAGCTTGGGGACAGGGGGTCAGGGTACGCAGTATTTT. As protein: CASSLGTGGQGTQYF.

This rearrangement joins TRBV9 to TRBJ2-5, with 8 positions matching TRBD2. CDR1 is SGDLS, CDR2 YYNGEE, per germline. This CDR3 is built from 16 residues. J lost 2 bases, V lost 4 bases, and 10 bases had no gene match. The CDR3 here is CASSLGLAPSQETQYF. DNA of the CDR3: TGTGCCAGCAGCCTAGGACTAGCTCCCTCACAAGAGACCCAGTACTTC.

The rearrangement joins TRBV7-9 to TRBJ1-5; possible D gene TRBD1, 6 bases. Germline lookup yields CDR1 SEHNR and CDR2 FQNEAQ (reference sequence). The CDR3 loop spans 14 amino acids. Trimming cost V 3 bases and J 5 bases, with 11 bases left between them. CDR3 nucleotide sequence: TGTGCCAGCAGCTTGATGGGGGCCCATCAGCCCCAGCATTTT. It encodes CASSLMGAHQPQHF.

The rearrangement joins TRBV29-1 to TRBJ1-2; D is unresolved. Germline V gene data show CDR1 as SQVTM and CDR2 as ANQGSEA. This CDR3 has 11 residues. Trimming took off 5 bases at V and 5 bases at J, with 9 bases between the two ends. CDR3 DNA: TGCAGCGTTCTTCCGGGTTATGGCTACACCTTC. It yields the protein CSVLPGYGYTF. Full variable domain (rest looked up from reference TRBV29-1 and TRBJ1-2): SAVISQKPSRDICQRGTSLTIQCQVDSQVTMMFWYRQQPGQSLTLIATANQGSEATYESGFVIDKFPISRPNLTFSTLTVSNMSPEDSSIYLCSVLPGYGYTFGSGTRLTVV.

The V call is TRBV15, the J call TRBJ2-1; D ambiguous. Trimming stripped 3 bases from V and 6 bases from J, with 15 bases between. The CDR3 has 15 amino acids. In germline, CDR1 is LNHNV, CDR2 YYDKDF (reference sequence). The CDR3 loop is CATSSGVLGVNEQFF. The DNA of the CDR3 is TGTGCCACCAGCAGTGGGGTCCTAGGTGTCAATGAGCAGTTCTTC.

V is TRBV6-5 and J is TRBJ1-2; D not certain. The CDR3 runs to 11 residues. Deletions cut 2 bases from V and 8 bases from J, with 6 bases between. Germline CDR1 is MNHEY and CDR2 is SVGAGI. CDR3 DNA sequence: TGTGCCAGCAGTTACGGGAAGGGCTACACCTTC. Residues: CASSYGKGYTF.

This chain links TRBV18 with TRBJ1-5; D is unresolved. Germline values: CDR1 KGHSH, CDR2 LQKENI. V was shortened by 1 base and J by 0 bases, with 7 bases between the two germline ends. CDR3 size: 15 residues. CDR3 sequence (DNA): TGTGCCAGCTCACCACAGGGTAATAGCAATCAGCCCCAGCATTTT. It yields the protein CASSPQGNSNQPQHF.

The rearrangement links TRBV5-1 to TRBJ2-7; 11 bases are shared with TRBD1. This CDR3 has 17 residues. Trimming took 0 bases from V and 5 from J; bases not matched to a gene: 10. Germline V CDR1 and CDR2: SGHRS, YFSETQ. The CDR3 sequence: CASSLAGRGQGVDEQYF. CDR3 nucleotide sequence: TGCGCCAGCAGCTTGGCCGGGCGGGGACAGGGGGTGGACGAGCAGTACTTC. Full variable domain (outside the CDR3, taken from reference TRBV5-1 and TRBJ2-7): KAGVTQTPRYLIKTRGQQVTLSCSPISGHRSVSWYQQTPGQGLQFLFEYFSETQRNKGNFPGRFSGRQFSNSRSEMNVSTLELGDSALYLCASSLAGRGQGVDEQYFGPGTRLTVT.

The rearrangement joins TRBV19 to TRBJ2-2; D is unclear. CDR1 is LNHDA and CDR2 is SQIVND in the germline V gene (reference sequence). The ends were cut back, 4 bases at V and 5 bases at J, with 11 bases in the middle. CDR3 length: 14 amino acids. In DNA form, the CDR3 reads TGTGCCAGTAGTACAAGGCCGCGAACCGGGGAGCTGTTTTTT. Its protein product is CASSTRPRTGELFF.

The gene calls are TRBV30 and TRBJ2-1; a weak D match, TRBD1 (5 bases). V lost 5 bases and J lost 4, with 12 bases in between. This CDR3 comprises 13 residues. The germline V gene encodes CDR1 GTSNPN and CDR2 SVGIG (reference sequence). CDR3 in DNA: TGTGCCTGGGGGGCAGGCCCTTACAATGAGCAGTTCTTC. As protein: CAWGAGPYNEQFF.

The chain recombines TRBV6-1 with TRBJ1-6, with 7 bases aligning to TRBD1. V shed 5 bases, J shed 9 bases, and the junction held 7 bases outside the gene matches. The germline gives CDR1 MNHNS, CDR2 SASEGT. The CDR3 covers 14 residues. CDR3 region: CASSTRQGVSPLHF. The DNA for the CDR3 is TGTGCCAGCAGTACACGACAGGGTGTTTCACCCCTCCACTTT.

The chain recombines TRBV5-1 with TRBJ1-1; TRBD1 agrees at 11 bases. Germline-derived CDR1 and CDR2 are SGHRS and YFSETQ. This CDR3 contains 15 residues. V gave up 0 bases and J gave up 4 bases; unmatched junction bases: 2. CDR3 in DNA: TGCGCCAGCAGCTTGGCCGGGACAGGGGGCACTGAAGCTTTCTTT. Its translation: CASSLAGTGGTEAFF. Full variable domain (missing parts from reference TRBV5-1 and TRBJ1-1): KAGVTQTPRYLIKTRGQQVTLSCSPISGHRSVSWYQQTPGQGLQFLFEYFSETQRNKGNFPGRFSGRQFSNSRSEMNVSTLELGDSALYLCASSLAGTGGTEAFFGQGTRLTVV.

The genes are TRBV5-1 and TRBJ2-2, with 7 bases identical to TRBD1. CDR1 SGHRS and CDR2 YFSETQ come from the germline V gene. The CDR3 spans 16 residues. Trimming took 0 bases from V and 0 from J; bases not matched to a gene: 2. The CDR3 loop reads CASSLGGTANTGELFF. The CDR3 nucleotides read TGCGCCAGCAGCTTGGGGGGGACAGCGAACACCGGGGAGCTGTTTTTT.

The chain employs TRBV11-2 and TRBJ2-5; no reliable D call. The CDR3 is 13 residues long. V lost 2 bases to trimming and J lost 4 bases, with 8 bases between them. Germline V lookup: CDR1 SGHAT, CDR2 FQNNGV. The CDR3 region has the DNA TGTGCCAGCAGCTTAAGACGAACAGAGACCCAGTACTTC. Its translation is CASSLRRTETQYF.

The chain combines TRBV28 with TRBJ2-5; D possibly corresponds to TRBD1 (6 bases). The CDR3 runs to 15 residues. With 3 bases removed from V and 5 bases from J, the gap between germline ends came to 16 bases. The germline V gene has CDR1 MDHEN and CDR2 SYDVKM. CDR3 nucleotide sequence: TGTGCCAGCAGTTTGTTGTCAGGGGTAGGCGAGACCCAGTACTTC. Amino acids: CASSLLSGVGETQYF.

The gene calls are TRBV2 and TRBJ2-1; either TRBD1 or TRBD2 may supply D (5 bases each). The CDR3 sequence is 15 residues long. CDR1 and CDR2 from the germline V gene are SNHLY and FYNNEI. V shed 4 bases and J shed 0 bases, with 10 bases lying between them. CDR3 loop: CASSGGSSSYNEQFF. The CDR3, as DNA: TGTGCCAGCAGTGGGGGGTCGAGCTCCTACAATGAGCAGTTCTTC. Complete variable domain (other parts from reference TRBV2 and TRBJ2-1): EPEVTQTPSHQVTQMGQEVILRCVPISNHLYFYWYRQILGQKVEFLVSFYNNEISEKSEIFDDQFSVERPDGSNFTLKIRSTKLEDSAMYFCASSGGSSSYNEQFFGPGTRLTVL.